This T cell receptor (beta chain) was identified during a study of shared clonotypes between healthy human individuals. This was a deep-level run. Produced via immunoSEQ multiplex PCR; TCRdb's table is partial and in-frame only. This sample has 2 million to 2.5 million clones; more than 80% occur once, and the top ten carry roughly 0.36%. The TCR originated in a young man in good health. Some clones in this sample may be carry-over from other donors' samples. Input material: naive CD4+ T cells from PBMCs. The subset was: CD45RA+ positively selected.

CDR3: CASSLPSGLAETQYF. CDR3 nucleotide sequence: TGTGCCAGCAGTTTACCCTCGGGACTAGCCGAGACCCAGTACTTC. J is TRBJ2-5 and V is TRBV28, with 9 bases aligning to TRBD2. CDR3 length: 15 amino acids. Germline V lookup: CDR1 MDHEN, CDR2 SYDVKM. J gave up 5 bases and V 2 bases, and 6 bases lay outside the gene matches.